What follows are 3 T cell receptor beta chains derived from one specimen sequenced in a study of cytomegalovirus exposure and HLA in healthy donors. This PCR relied on a set of 60 Vbeta primers and 13 Jbeta primers. Clones were read by immunoSEQ multiplex PCR, and TCRdb kept only the in-frame ones, dropping some. The sample consists of approximately 150,000 clones, roughly two thirds of them appearing once. Sequencing was carried out using PBMCs. The receptors shown here come from a woman younger than 30 in good health and CMV-seropositive.

The chain recombines TRBV5-1 with TRBJ1-1, with D tentatively TRBD1 (6 bases). This CDR3 has 15 amino acids. The V and J ends lost 1 base and 5 bases respectively, with 15 bases between them. The germline V gene has CDR1 SGHRS and CDR2 YFSETQ. CDR3 in amino acids: CASSLSVRGRTEAFF. The CDR3 DNA sequence: TGCGCCAGCAGCTTGTCGGTCAGGGGAAGGACTGAAGCTTTCTTT.

This clone was observed a single time. In nucleotides, the CDR3 is TGTGCCAGCAGCGACGGAACAGGGGCTGGAAACACCATATATTTT. Residues: CASSDGTGAGNTIYF. The chain carries TRBV9 and TRBJ1-3; 7 bases match TRBD1. The CDR3 length is 15 residues. V lost 3 bases, J lost 2 bases, and 5 bases stayed unmatched. Germline V CDR1 and CDR2: SGDLS, YYNGEE.

The chain joins TRBV29-1 to TRBJ1-2, with D possibly TRBD1 on 5 matching bases. CDR3 length equals 13 residues. Per the germline V gene, CDR1 is SQVTM and CDR2 is ANQGSEA. V lost 0 bases and J lost 8, with 13 bases in between. CDR3 nucleotide sequence: TGCAGCGTTGAAGATCGGGGGGTTCGCGGCTACACCTTC. This encodes CSVEDRGVRGYTF.